Listed below are T cell receptor beta chains from one sample, sequenced in a study of Tregs in tolerant kidney transplant recipients. Libraries were prepared by immunoSEQ multiplex PCR; TCRdb keeps only in-frame clonotypes and omits some of them. The sample contains around 86,000 clones, around 90% of which appear only once. The sequences come from CD4+ T cells from blood (PBMCs), collected 24 months after the transplant. The receptors derive from a human patient who received a combined kidney and bone marrow transplant. Some T cells may be the graft donor's. Each CDR3 is given with its conserved first and last residue. Fields, in order: clone size, V gene, J gene, D gene, CDR3 protein, CDR3 DNA. A D gene is named only where the DNA matches it firmly. Not all rows give a size; the values are once, few, many and, for expanded clones, a class.

.	TRBV25-1	TRBJ2-5	.	CASSARQPRETQYF	TGTGCCAGCAGTGCCAGACAGCCCCGGGAGACCCAGTACTTC
.	TRBV4-3	TRBJ1-1	.	CASSQESREGTEAFF	TGCGCCAGCAGCCAAGAGTCCCGGGAGGGGACTGAAGCTTTCTTT
.	TRBV25-1	TRBJ2-2	.	CASSELMGDSGELFF	TGTGCCAGCAGTGAATTGATGGGGGACTCCGGGGAGCTGTTTTTT
.	TRBV27	TRBJ1-1	.	CASSLSLGTEAFF	TGTGCCAGCAGTTTATCGCTAGGAACTGAAGCTTTCTTT
.	TRBV7-9	TRBJ2-3	TRBD2	CASSSLRTSGGTDTQYF	TGTGCCAGCAGCTCCCTCCGGACTAGCGGGGGAACAGATACGCAGTATTTT
once	TRBV28	TRBJ1-5	.	CASSLRGPQHF	TGTGCCAGCAGTCTCCGGGGGCCCCAGCATTTT
.	TRBV9	TRBJ2-1	TRBD2	CASSVAPTSLAGKGQFF	TGTGCCAGCAGCGTAGCCCCAACGTCACTAGCGGGAAAAGGGCAGTTCTTC
.	TRBV5-1	TRBJ1-2	TRBD1	CASSRDSYYGYTF	TGCGCCAGCAGCCGGGACAGCTACTATGGCTACACCTTC
.	TRBV11-2	TRBJ2-1	TRBD2	CASSLDRGRVLEDEQFF	TGTGCCAGCAGCTTAGATCGAGGGAGGGTCCTGGAGGATGAGCAGTTCTTC
.	TRBV4-1	TRBJ2-3	.	CASSQDLGADTDTQYF	TGCGCCAGCAGCCAAGACTTAGGGGCCGACACAGATACGCAGTATTTT
.	TRBV7-2	TRBJ1-2	.	CASSLGQGTYGYTF	TGTGCCAGCAGCTTAGGGCAGGGGACCTATGGCTACACCTTC
.	TRBV25-1	TRBJ2-5	.	CASSVKETQYF	TGTGCCAGCAGTGTAAAAGAGACCCAGTACTTC